This T cell receptor beta chain derives from a study of T cell responses to AZD1222 COVID-19 vaccine. This CDR3 comprises 15 residues. V lost 4 bases to trimming and J lost 6 bases; unmatched junction nucleotides: 1. Germline V gives CDR1 SGHTA, CDR2 FQGNSA. Measured with immunoSEQ multiplex PCR; TCRdb has only the in-frame clones, and not every one. The sample has 100,000 to 150,000 clones, approximately 82% seen once; the top ten hold about 28%. This chain joins TRBV7-2 and TRBJ2-2; 14 nucleotides align to TRBD2. The input for sequencing was peripheral blood, taken 28 days after the second AZD1222 dose. This TCR derives from an adult who received the AZD1222 COVID-19 vaccine. CDR3 sequence: CASSSGLAGAGELFF. CDR3 DNA: TGTGCCAGCAGCTCGGGACTAGCGGGGGCCGGGGAGCTGTTTTTT.